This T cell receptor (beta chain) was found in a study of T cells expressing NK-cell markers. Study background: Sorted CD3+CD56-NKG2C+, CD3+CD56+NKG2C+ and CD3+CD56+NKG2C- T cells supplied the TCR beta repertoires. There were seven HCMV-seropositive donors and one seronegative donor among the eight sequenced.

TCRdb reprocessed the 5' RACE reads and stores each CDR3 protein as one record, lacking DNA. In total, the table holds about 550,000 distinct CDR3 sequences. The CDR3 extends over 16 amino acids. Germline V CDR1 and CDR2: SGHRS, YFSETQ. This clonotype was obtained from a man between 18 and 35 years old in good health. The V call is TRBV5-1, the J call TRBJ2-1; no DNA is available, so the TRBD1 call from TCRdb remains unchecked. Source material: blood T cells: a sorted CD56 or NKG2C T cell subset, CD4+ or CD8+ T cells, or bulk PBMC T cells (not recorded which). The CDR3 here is CASSLGVRAFYNEQFF. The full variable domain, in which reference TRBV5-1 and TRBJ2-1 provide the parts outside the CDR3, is KAGVTQTPRYLIKTRGQQVTLSCSPISGHRSVSWYQQTPGQGLQFLFEYFSETQRNKGNFPGRFSGRQFSNSRSEMNVSTLELGDSALYLCASSLGVRAFYNEQFFGPGTRLTVL.